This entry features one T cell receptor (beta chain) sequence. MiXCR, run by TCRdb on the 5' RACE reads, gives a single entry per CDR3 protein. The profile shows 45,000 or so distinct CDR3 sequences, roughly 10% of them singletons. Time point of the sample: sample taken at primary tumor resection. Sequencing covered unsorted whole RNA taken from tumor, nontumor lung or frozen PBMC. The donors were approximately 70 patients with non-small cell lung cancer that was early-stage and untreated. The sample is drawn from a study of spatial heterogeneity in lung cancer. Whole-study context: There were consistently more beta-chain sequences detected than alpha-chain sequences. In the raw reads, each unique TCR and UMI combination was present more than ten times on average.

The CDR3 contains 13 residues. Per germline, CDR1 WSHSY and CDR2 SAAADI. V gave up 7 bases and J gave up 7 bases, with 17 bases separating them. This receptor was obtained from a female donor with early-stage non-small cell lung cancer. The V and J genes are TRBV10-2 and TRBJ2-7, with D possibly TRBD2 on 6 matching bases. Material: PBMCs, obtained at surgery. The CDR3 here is CASTLRGSGEQYF. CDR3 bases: TGCGCCAGCACCCTTCGGGGGTCGGGGGAGCAGTACTTC.